A single sample is the source of the 5 T cell receptor beta chains below, sequenced in a study of regulatory T cells in long-lasting Graves disease. According to the study, TCR beta libraries were built with iRepertoire HTBI primers and CDR3-region Arm-PCR. TCRdb independently ran MiXCR on the multiplex PCR reads; one entry per CDR3 protein. Of about 620,000 distinct CDR3 sequences in the sample, roughly 15% were seen once. Time point described: newly diagnosed GD, antithyroid drugs for less than 3 months. There was RNA extracted from PBMCs, and the TCR library was made from it. These data also featured in a second study, about T cells in Graves' hyperthyroidism and ophthalmopathy.

Here the sequenced sample was peripheral blood mononuclear cells (PBMCs), taken at new diagnosis, from a patient treated with antithyroid drugs. The receptors come from a woman in her 30s with Graves disease.

This clonotype was recorded at least ten times. The chain uses TRBV7-3 and TRBJ2-1; the match to TRBD2 covers 9 bases. The DNA end is more similar to TRBJ2-5, so the J call may be wrong. In germline, CDR1 is SGHTA, CDR2 FQGTGA. This CDR3 has 19 amino acids. DNA of the CDR3: TGTGCCAGCAGTTCCCGACAGGGCTTGGAGCGGGAGGTCCGTGAGACCCAGTACTTC. Amino acid sequence: CASSSRQGLEREVRETQYF.

Only a few counts were recorded for this clonotype. The gene calls are TRBV11-2 and TRBJ2-7, with 12 positions matching TRBD1. CDR1 SGHAT and CDR2 FQNNGV come from the germline V gene. This CDR3 is 18 amino acids long. Trimming removed 4 bases from V and 5 bases from J; junction bases left unmatched: 15. CDR3 amino acids: CASSSGRDRGRGSNEQYF. The CDR3 DNA sequence: TGTGCCAGCAGCTCGGGGCGGGACAGGGGGCGAGGTTCAAACGAGCAGTACTTC.

Of note for this clonotype: Since no conserved phenylalanine or tryptophan closes the CDR3, a read error is the likely cause. This sequence joins TRBV2 and TRBJ2-7; D is unclear. V lost 5 bases and J 2 bases, leaving 4 bases between the germline ends. CDR1 and CDR2 from the germline V gene are SNHLY and FYNNEI. The CDR3 length is 11 residues. CDR3 bases: TGTGCCAGCAGTACGACCTACGAGCAGTACCTC. This codes for CASSTTYEQYL.

This clonotype was seen at least ten times. CDR3 in DNA: TGTGCCAGCAAGGGTGGCGGTCAGCCCCAGCATTTT. This translates into CASKGGGQPQHF. The V gene is TRBV2, the J gene TRBJ1-5; D is unclear. Germline V gene data show CDR1 as SNHLY and CDR2 as FYNNEI. Trimming took off 7 bases at V and 6 bases at J, with 10 bases between the two ends. The CDR3 spans 12 residues.

This clonotype appeared many times. The genes are TRBV2 and TRBJ1-1; no clear D. From germline, CDR1 is SNHLY and CDR2 FYNNEI. The V end was cut by 10 bases, the J end by 0 bases, with 12 bases between. The CDR3 covers 13 residues. The CDR3 loop is CATARLMNTEAFF. CDR3 DNA: TGTGCCACCGCCAGACTTATGAACACTGAAGCTTTCTTT.